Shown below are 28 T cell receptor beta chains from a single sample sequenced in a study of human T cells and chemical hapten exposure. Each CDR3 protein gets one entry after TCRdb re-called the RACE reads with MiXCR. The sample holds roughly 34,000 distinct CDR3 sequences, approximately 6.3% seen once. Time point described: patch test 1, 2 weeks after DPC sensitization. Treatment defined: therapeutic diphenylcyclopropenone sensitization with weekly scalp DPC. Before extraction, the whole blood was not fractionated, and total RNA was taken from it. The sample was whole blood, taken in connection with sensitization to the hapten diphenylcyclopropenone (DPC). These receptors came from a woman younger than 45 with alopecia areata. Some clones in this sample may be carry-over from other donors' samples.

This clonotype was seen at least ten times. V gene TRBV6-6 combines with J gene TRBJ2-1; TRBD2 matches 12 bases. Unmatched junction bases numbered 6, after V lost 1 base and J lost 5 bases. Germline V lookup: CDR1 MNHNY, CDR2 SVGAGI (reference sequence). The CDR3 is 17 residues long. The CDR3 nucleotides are TGTGCCAGCAGTTACTTCGCTAGCGGGGGGGTAGACAATGAGCAGTTCTTC. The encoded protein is CASSYFASGGVDNEQFF.

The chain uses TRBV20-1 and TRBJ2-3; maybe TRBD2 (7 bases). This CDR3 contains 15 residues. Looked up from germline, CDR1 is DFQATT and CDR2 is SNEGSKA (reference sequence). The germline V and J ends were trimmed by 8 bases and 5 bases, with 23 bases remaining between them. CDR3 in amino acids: CSPSVLGGARDTQYF. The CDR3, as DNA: TGCAGTCCTTCAGTCTTGGGGGGGGCCCGAGATACGCAGTATTTT.

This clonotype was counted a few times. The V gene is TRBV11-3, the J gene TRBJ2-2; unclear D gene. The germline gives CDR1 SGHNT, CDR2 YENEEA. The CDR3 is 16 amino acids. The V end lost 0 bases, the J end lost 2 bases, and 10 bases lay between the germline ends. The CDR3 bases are TGTGCCAGCAGCTTAGATACGGGTGTTAACACCGGGGAGCTGTTTTTT. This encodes CASSLDTGVNTGELFF.

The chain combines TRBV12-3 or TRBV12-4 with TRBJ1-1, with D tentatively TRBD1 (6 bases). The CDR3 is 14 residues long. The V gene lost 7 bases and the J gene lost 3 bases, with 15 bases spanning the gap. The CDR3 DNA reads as TGTGCCAGCAACCATAGGGCAGGGGACACTGAAGCTTTCTTT. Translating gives CASNHRAGDTEAFF.

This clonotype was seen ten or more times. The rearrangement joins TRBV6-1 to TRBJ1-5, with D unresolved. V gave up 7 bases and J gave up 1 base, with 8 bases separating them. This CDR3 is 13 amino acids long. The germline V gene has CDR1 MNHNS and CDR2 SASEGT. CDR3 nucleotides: TGTGCCAGCAACCCCCAGAGCAATCAGCCCCAGCATTTT. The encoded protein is CASNPQSNQPQHF.

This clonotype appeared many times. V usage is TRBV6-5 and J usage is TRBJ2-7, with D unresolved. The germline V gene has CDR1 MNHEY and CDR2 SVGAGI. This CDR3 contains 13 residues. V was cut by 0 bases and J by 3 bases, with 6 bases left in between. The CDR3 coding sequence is TGTGCCAGCAGTTACTCAGCCGTCTACGAGCAGTACTTC. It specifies CASSYSAVYEQYF.

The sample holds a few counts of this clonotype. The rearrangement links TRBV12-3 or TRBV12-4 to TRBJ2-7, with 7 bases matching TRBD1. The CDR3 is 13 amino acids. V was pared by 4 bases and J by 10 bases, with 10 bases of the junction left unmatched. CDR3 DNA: TGTGCCAGCAGTTCCGGACAGGAATTTGAACAGTACTTC. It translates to CASSSGQEFEQYF.

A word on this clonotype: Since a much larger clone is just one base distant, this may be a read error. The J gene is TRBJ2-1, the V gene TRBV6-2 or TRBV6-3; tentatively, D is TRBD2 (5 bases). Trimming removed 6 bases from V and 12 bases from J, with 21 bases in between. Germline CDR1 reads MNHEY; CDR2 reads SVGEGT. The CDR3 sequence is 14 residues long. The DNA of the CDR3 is TGTGCCAGCAGCCCTTCAATTGAGGGTACTGGGCAGTTCTTC. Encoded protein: CASSPSIEGTGQFF.

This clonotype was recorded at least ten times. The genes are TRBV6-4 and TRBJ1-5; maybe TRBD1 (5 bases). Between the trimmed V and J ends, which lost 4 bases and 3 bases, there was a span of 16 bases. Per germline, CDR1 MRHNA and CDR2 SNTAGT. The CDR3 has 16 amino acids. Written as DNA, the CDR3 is TGTGCCAGCAGTGGCCCGAAACAGGTTATCAATCAGCCCCAGCATTTT. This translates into CASSGPKQVINQPQHF.

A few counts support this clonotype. CDR3 in amino acids: CSTWNVNTEAFF. DNA of the CDR3: TGCAGCACTTGGAACGTTAACACTGAAGCTTTCTTT. The chain combines TRBV29-1 with TRBJ1-1; D is undetermined. The V gene's germline CDR1 is SQVTM and CDR2 ANQGSEA. The CDR3 has 12 amino acids. Trimming cost V 8 bases and J 2 bases, with 12 bases left between them.

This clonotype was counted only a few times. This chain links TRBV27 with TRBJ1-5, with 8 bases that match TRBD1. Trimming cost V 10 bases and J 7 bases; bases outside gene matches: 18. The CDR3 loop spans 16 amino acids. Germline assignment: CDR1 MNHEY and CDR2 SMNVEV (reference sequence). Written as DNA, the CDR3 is TGTGCCACCGGGACATATAAGACAGGGGTAGGGCAGCCCCAGCATTTT. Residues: CATGTYKTGVGQPQHF.

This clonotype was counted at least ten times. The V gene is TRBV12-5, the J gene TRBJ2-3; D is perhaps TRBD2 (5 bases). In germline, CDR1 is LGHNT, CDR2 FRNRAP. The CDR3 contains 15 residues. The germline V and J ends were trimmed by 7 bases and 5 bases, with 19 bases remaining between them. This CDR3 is CASDVRIGSGDTQYF. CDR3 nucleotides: TGTGCTAGTGACGTCCGGATAGGGAGCGGAGATACGCAGTATTTT.

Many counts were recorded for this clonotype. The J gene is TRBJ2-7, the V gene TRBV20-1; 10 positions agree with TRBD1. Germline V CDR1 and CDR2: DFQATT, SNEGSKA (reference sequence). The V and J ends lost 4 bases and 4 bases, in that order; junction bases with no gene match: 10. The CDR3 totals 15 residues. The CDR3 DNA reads TGCAGTGCTACCCCGGGACAGGGGTTGCAATACGAGCAGTACTTC. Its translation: CSATPGQGLQYEQYF.

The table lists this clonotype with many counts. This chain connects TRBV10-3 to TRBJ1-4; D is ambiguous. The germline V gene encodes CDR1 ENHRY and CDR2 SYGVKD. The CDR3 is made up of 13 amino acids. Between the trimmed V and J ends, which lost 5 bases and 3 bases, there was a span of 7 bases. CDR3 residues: CAISSVANEKLFF. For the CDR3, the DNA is TGTGCCATCAGTTCGGTCGCTAATGAAAAACTGTTTTTT.

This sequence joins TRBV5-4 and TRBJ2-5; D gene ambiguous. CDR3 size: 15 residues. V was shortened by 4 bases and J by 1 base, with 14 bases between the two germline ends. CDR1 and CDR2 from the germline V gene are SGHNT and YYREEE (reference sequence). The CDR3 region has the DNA TGTGCCAGCAGCGTAACTACAGCGCCCCAAGAGACCCAGTACTTC. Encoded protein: CASSVTTAPQETQYF.

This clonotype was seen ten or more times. The CDR3 region has the DNA TGTGCCAGCGCATCCGGGACACTGAATGAAAAACTGTTTTTT. Protein sequence: CASASGTLNEKLFF. V usage is TRBV5-6 and J usage is TRBJ1-4, with D maybe TRBD1 (6 bases). The CDR3 contains 14 residues. Trimming cost V 7 bases and J 5 bases, with 15 bases left between them. Germline CDR1 reads SGHDT; CDR2 reads YYEEEE.

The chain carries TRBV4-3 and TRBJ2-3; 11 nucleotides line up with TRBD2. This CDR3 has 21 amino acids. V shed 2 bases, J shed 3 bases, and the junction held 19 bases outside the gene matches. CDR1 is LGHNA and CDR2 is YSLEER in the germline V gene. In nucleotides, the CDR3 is TGCGCCAGCAGCCAACGAGACCCCGTGGTAGCGGGGGGGCTTTGGACAGATACGCAGTATTTT. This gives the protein CASSQRDPVVAGGLWTDTQYF.

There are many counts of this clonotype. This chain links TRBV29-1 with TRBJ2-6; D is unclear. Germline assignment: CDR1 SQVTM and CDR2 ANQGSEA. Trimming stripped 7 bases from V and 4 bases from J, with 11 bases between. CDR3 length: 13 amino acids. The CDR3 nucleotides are TGCAGCGCCCAAGATCCCGGGGCCAACGTCCTGACTTTC. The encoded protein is CSAQDPGANVLTF.

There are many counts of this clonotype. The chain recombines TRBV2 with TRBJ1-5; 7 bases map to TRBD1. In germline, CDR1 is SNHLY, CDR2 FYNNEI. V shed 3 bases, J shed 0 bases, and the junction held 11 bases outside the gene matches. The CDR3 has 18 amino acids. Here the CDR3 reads CASSDFDGQAHSNQPQHF. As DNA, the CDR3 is TGTGCCAGCAGTGATTTCGACGGACAGGCTCATAGCAATCAGCCCCAGCATTTT.

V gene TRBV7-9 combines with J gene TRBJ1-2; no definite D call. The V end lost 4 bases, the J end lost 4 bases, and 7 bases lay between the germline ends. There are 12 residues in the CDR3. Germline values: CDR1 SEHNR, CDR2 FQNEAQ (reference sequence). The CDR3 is CASSYGSYGYTF. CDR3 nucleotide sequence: TGTGCCAGCAGCTATGGCAGCTATGGCTACACCTTC.

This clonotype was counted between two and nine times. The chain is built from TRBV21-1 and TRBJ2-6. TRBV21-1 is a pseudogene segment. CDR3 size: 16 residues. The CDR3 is CASSKVNGSGANVLTF. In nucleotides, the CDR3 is TGTGCCAGCAGCAAAGTTAACGGGTCGGGGGCCAACGTCCTGACTTTC.

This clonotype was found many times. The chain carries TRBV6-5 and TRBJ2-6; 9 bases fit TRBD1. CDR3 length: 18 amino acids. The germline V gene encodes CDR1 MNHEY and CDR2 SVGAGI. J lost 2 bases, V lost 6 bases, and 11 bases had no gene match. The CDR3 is CASRKRQGVQTGANVLTF. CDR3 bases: TGTGCCAGCAGAAAAAGACAGGGGGTGCAGACTGGGGCCAACGTCCTGACTTTC.

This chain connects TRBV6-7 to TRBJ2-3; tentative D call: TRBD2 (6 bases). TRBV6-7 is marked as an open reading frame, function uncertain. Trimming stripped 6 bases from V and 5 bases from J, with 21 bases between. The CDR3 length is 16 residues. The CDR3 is CASRTTLACVKDTQYF. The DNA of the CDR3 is TGTGCCAGCAGAACGACCCTAGCGTGTGTAAAAGATACGCAGTATTTT.

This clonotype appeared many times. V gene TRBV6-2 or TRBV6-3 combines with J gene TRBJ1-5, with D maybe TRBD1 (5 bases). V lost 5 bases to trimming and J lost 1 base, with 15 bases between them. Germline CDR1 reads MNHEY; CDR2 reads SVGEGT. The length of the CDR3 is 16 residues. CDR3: CASSEHSGGSNQPQHF. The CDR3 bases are TGTGCCAGCAGTGAACACAGTGGGGGGAGCAATCAGCCCCAGCATTTT.

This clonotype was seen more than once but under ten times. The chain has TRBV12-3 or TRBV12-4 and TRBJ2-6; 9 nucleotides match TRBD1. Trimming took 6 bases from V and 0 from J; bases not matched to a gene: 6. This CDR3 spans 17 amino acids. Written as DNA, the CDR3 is TGTGCCAGCAGGCCGACAGGGGGTACCTCTGGGGCCAACGTCCTGACTTTC. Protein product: CASRPTGGTSGANVLTF.

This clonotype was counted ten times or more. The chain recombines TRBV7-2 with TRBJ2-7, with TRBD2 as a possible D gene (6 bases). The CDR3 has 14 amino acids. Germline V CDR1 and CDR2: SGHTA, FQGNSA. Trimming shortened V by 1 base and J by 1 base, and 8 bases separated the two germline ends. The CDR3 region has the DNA TGTGCCAGCAGCTTAGGACTAGTGTCCTACGAGCAGTACTTC. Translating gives CASSLGLVSYEQYF.

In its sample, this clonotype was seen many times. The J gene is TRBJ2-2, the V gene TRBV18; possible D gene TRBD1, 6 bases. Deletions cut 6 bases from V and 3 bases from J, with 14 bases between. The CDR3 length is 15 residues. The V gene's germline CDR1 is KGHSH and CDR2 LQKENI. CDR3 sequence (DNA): TGTGCCAGCTCGCCCAAAGGGGGAGACACCGGGGAGCTGTTTTTT. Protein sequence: CASSPKGGDTGELFF.

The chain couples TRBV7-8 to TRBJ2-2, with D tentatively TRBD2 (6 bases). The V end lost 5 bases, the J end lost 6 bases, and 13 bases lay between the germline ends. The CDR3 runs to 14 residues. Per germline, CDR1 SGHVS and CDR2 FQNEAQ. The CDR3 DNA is TGTGCCAGCAGCCCTCTGCGGGGCGCCGGGGAGCTGTTTTTT. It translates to CASSPLRGAGELFF.